These 27 T cell receptor beta chains came from one sample sequenced in a study of T-cell reconstitution after alpha-beta-depleted transplantation in children (dated by TCRdb to the mid-2010s). The treatment or condition label, read with the paper, signifies: allogeneic hematopoietic cell transplantation with graft depleted of TCRalphabeta T cells and CD19 B cells. Library preparation employed PCR. Sequencer: Illumina HiSeq 2500. Molecular barcoding was employed in the preparation of TCR libraries, with unique molecular identifiers being used to normalize TCRbeta repertoire quantification. In TCRdb, the public reads were trimmed at Q25 with fastp and aligned with MiXCR, with productive beta chains retained. Here each entry gathers all rows of one CDR3 protein and keeps the most common genes and DNA. A total of 300,000 to 350,000 distinct CDR3 sequences appear in this sample, around 15% of them only once. The ten largest clones capture roughly 40% of the sample.

Sequences were derived from PBMCs, mostly from graft donor cells, sampled 360 days after TCRalphabeta/CD19-depleted stem cell transplant. The receptors originated from a male patient between 2 and 15 years old who had a stem cell transplant for acute lymphoblastic leukemia, so the T cells may come from the graft donor.

This chain joins TRBV4-1 and TRBJ2-7; TRBD1 agrees at 7 bases. Germline-derived CDR1 and CDR2 are MGHRA and YSYEKL. There are 14 residues in the CDR3. With V trimmed by 3 bases and J by 1 base, 3 bases remained unmatched. CDR3: CASSHPGQSYEQYF. Here the CDR3 DNA reads TGCGCCAGCAGCCACCCGGGACAGTCCTACGAGCAGTACTTC.

This clonotype was counted between two and nine times. The J gene is TRBJ2-5, the V gene TRBV19; D possibly matches TRBD1 or TRBD2 (5 bases each). V lost 5 bases to trimming and J lost 2 bases, with 18 bases between them. The CDR3 contains 16 residues. In germline, CDR1 is LNHDA, CDR2 SQIVND (reference sequence). The chain's CDR3 is CASSRTGRRFQETQYF. In DNA, the CDR3 is TGTGCCAGTAGTCGGACGGGACGCCGTTTTCAAGAGACCCAGTACTTC.

This sequence joins TRBV28 and TRBJ1-5; no clear D. The V end was cut by 3 bases, the J end by 6 bases, with 21 bases between. The length of the CDR3 is 17 residues. In germline, CDR1 is MDHEN, CDR2 SYDVKM. The CDR3 reads CASSLPTFRGFSQPQHF. CDR3 nucleotide sequence: TGTGCCAGCAGTTTGCCCACGTTCCGGGGATTCTCTCAGCCCCAGCATTTT.

V and J are TRBV24-1 and TRBJ2-2; 7 nucleotides agree with TRBD1. Germline V gene data show CDR1 as KGHDR and CDR2 as SFDVKD. The V gene end was trimmed by 4 bases and the J gene end by 4 bases; junction bases not matched to a gene: 11. This CDR3 is built from 17 residues. For the CDR3, the DNA is TGTGCCACCAGTGACTCCCCCCACAGGGGCCCCACCGGGGAGCTGTTTTTT. Its translation is CATSDSPHRGPTGELFF.

This clonotype was observed many times. The rearrangement joins TRBV5-1 to TRBJ2-2; D not certain. The germline V gene encodes CDR1 SGHRS and CDR2 YFSETQ. The CDR3 extends over 16 amino acids. V was clipped by 0 bases and J by 0 bases, with 9 bases between them. The CDR3 nucleotides read TGCGCCAGCAGCTTGGCTTACGCTCCGAACACCGGGGAGCTGTTTTTT. This encodes CASSLAYAPNTGELFF.

This clonotype was detected a few times. This chain links TRBV28 with TRBJ2-7; D unresolved. The CDR3 consists of 14 residues. Germline-derived CDR1 and CDR2 are MDHEN and SYDVKM. The V gene lost 6 bases and the J gene lost 0 bases, with 12 bases spanning the gap. CDR3 DNA sequence: TGTGCCAGCAGCGACCCGGACGGCTCCTACGAGCAGTACTTC. This translates into CASSDPDGSYEQYF.

This clonotype was detected a few times. The V and J genes are TRBV20-1 and TRBJ2-1, with 9 bases that match TRBD2. The CDR3 is made up of 11 amino acids. Germline values: CDR1 DFQATT, CDR2 SNEGSKA (reference sequence). V was pared by 6 bases and J by 11 bases, with 5 bases of the junction left unmatched. CDR3 nucleotides: TGCAGTGCAAGACTAGCGGTACAGCAGTTCTTC. It is translated as CSARLAVQQFF.

This clonotype was found a few times. V usage is TRBV5-1 and J usage is TRBJ1-1; 7 nucleotides match TRBD1. CDR3 length: 14 residues. Germline assignment: CDR1 SGHRS and CDR2 YFSETQ. V shed 4 bases, J shed 4 bases, and the junction held 7 bases outside the gene matches. CDR3 DNA: TGCGCCAGCAGCGGAGGTACAGGGGCCACTGAAGCTTTCTTT. Translation gives CASSGGTGATEAFF.

V usage is TRBV4-2 and J usage is TRBJ2-3; 11 bases map to TRBD2. This CDR3 is built from 16 residues. V was pared by 4 bases and J by 7 bases, with 10 bases of the junction left unmatched. The germline V gene encodes CDR1 LGHNA and CDR2 YNFKEQ. The chain's CDR3 is CASSRQGTSGPHTQYF. The CDR3 bases are TGTGCCAGCAGCCGACAGGGGACTAGCGGACCTCATACGCAGTATTTT.

This clonotype was picked up many times. This chain links TRBV12-3 or TRBV12-4 with TRBJ1-5; D is ambiguous. The CDR3 extends over 12 amino acids. Trimming cost V 3 bases and J 6 bases, with 6 bases left between them. The CDR3 nucleotides are TGTGCCAGCAGTTTGGTAGTTCAGCCCCAGCATTTT. Translating it yields CASSLVVQPQHF.

The genes are TRBV5-1 and TRBJ2-6; D unclear. Germline CDR1 is SGHRS and CDR2 is YFSETQ. V lost 0 bases to trimming and J lost 0 bases, with 7 bases between them. This CDR3 spans 16 amino acids. The CDR3 loop is CASSLEVTSGANVLTF. In DNA form, the CDR3 reads TGCGCCAGCAGCTTGGAAGTTACCTCTGGGGCCAACGTCCTGACTTTC.

This clonotype came up many times. The rearrangement joins TRBV24-1 to TRBJ2-7; D remains unclear. The germline V and J ends were trimmed by 5 bases and 2 bases, with 12 bases remaining between them. Germline CDR1 reads KGHDR; CDR2 reads SFDVKD. The CDR3 totals 14 residues. CDR3 region: CATSGRGSPYEQYF. DNA of the CDR3: TGTGCCACCAGTGGTAGAGGCAGTCCCTACGAGCAGTACTTC.

V and J are TRBV2 and TRBJ2-5; D might be TRBD1 or TRBD2, each matching 6 bases. This CDR3 is 14 amino acids long. CDR1 is SNHLY, CDR2 FYNNEI, per germline. V was clipped by 7 bases and J by 2 bases, with 14 bases between them. The CDR3 coding sequence is TGTGCCAGCAAGGGGGGTACCAGACAAGAGACCCAGTACTTC. Encoded protein: CASKGGTRQETQYF.

This clonotype came up many times. The V and J genes are TRBV7-9 and TRBJ2-3, with 8 bases matching TRBD1. The CDR3 loop spans 15 amino acids. Germline CDR1 is SEHNR and CDR2 is FQNEAQ (reference sequence). Trimming at V came to 5 bases and at J to 6 bases, leaving 10 bases not matched to a gene. For the CDR3, the DNA is TGTGCCAGCAGCCGCACCGGGACAGGTCGGGATACGCAGTATTTT. Protein sequence: CASSRTGTGRDTQYF.

This chain joins TRBV3-1 and TRBJ2-7, with D unclear. There are 16 residues in the CDR3. Germline V gene data show CDR1 as LGHDT and CDR2 as YNNKEL (reference sequence). V was clipped by 0 bases and J by 2 bases, with 14 bases between them. The CDR3 sequence is CASSQEAGLTPYEQYF. For the CDR3, the DNA is TGTGCCAGCAGCCAAGAAGCAGGCCTGACTCCCTACGAGCAGTACTTC.

V usage is TRBV20-1 and J usage is TRBJ2-2; D is ambiguous. The CDR3 contains 12 residues. The ends were cut back, 3 bases at V and 4 bases at J, with 6 bases in the middle. Germline assignment: CDR1 DFQATT and CDR2 SNEGSKA (reference sequence). CDR3 protein: CSARTFTGELFF. The DNA of the CDR3 is TGCAGTGCTAGGACCTTCACCGGGGAGCTGTTTTTT.

The sample holds a few counts of this clonotype. The chain employs TRBV20-1 and TRBJ2-5; TRBD2 matches 8 bases. Germline values: CDR1 DFQATT, CDR2 SNEGSKA (reference sequence). This CDR3 is built from 13 residues. V dropped 4 bases and J dropped 4; count of bases not matched to a gene: 5. This chain's CDR3 is CSAMERERETQYF. The CDR3 DNA sequence: TGCAGTGCTATGGAGCGGGAGCGAGAGACCCAGTACTTC.

The chain joins TRBV5-1 to TRBJ2-1; 14 nucleotides line up with TRBD2. V trimming: 0 bases; J trimming: 10 bases; junction bases outside the gene matches: 6. This CDR3 region has 16 residues. CDR1 is SGHRS and CDR2 is YFSETQ in the germline V gene. The CDR3 loop reads CASSLVGLAGDEEQFF. CDR3 coding DNA: TGCGCCAGCAGCTTGGTGGGACTAGCGGGAGATGAAGAGCAGTTCTTC.

The V and J genes are TRBV20-1 and TRBJ1-2; D might be TRBD1 (5 bases). Per the germline V gene, CDR1 is DFQATT and CDR2 is SNEGSKA (reference sequence). The CDR3 spans 15 residues. The CDR3 reads CSVPRGVLPLYGYTF. CDR3 DNA sequence: TGCAGCGTGCCGAGGGGAGTCCTCCCCCTCTATGGCTACACCTTC.

This clonotype was seen at least ten times. CDR3 nucleotide sequence: TGTGCCAGCAGCCACACAGGGGACCTCTTCTACGAGCAGTACTTC. Translated: CASSHTGDLFYEQYF. The chain carries TRBV3-1 and TRBJ2-7, with 7 bases lining up with TRBD1. The V gene's germline CDR1 is LGHDT and CDR2 YNNKEL (reference sequence). Trimming at V came to 3 bases and at J to 3 bases, leaving 8 bases not matched to a gene. This CDR3 region has 15 residues.

The chain carries TRBV27 and TRBJ2-7; TRBD1 agrees at 11 bases. The CDR3 contains 15 residues. Trimming removed 4 bases from V and 3 bases from J; junction bases left unmatched: 5. Germline loops: CDR1 MNHEY, CDR2 SMNVEV (reference sequence). For the CDR3, the DNA is TGTGCCAGCAGTTGGACCGGGACAGGGGGCTACGAGCAGTACTTC. Amino acid sequence: CASSWTGTGGYEQYF.

The chain has TRBV4-2 and TRBJ2-5; the D is unclear. This CDR3 has 14 amino acids. Germline CDR1 reads LGHNA; CDR2 reads YNFKEQ. V was shortened by 1 base and J by 13 bases, with 19 bases between the two germline ends. CDR3 region: CASSQANEPARSYF. The CDR3 region has the DNA TGTGCCAGCAGCCAAGCGAACGAACCAGCCCGGTCGTACTTC.

The V call is TRBV28, the J call TRBJ2-7, with D maybe TRBD1 (6 bases). There are 14 residues in the CDR3. Germline lookup yields CDR1 MDHEN and CDR2 SYDVKM. V lost 5 bases and J 2 bases, leaving 13 bases between the germline ends. CDR3 residues: CASSARQAPYEQYF. The CDR3 DNA reads as TGTGCCAGCAGTGCCCGACAGGCACCCTACGAGCAGTACTTC.

The chain joins TRBV4-3 to TRBJ2-1; weak D call: TRBD2 (7 bases). In germline, CDR1 is LGHNA, CDR2 YSLEER. The CDR3 extends over 19 amino acids. V lost 4 bases and J lost 4, with 26 bases in between. DNA of the CDR3: TGCGCCAGCAGCCGCCACCAGCAGGGGACTATCGATCCTTACAATGAGCAGTTCTTC. It codes for CASSRHQQGTIDPYNEQFF.

This rearrangement joins TRBV5-1 to TRBJ1-5, with a possible D match to TRBD1 (5 bases). Germline values: CDR1 SGHRS, CDR2 YFSETQ. The CDR3 runs 14 residues. Trimming took 0 bases from V and 6 from J, leaving 10 bases between them. CDR3 sequence (DNA): TGCGCCAGCAGCTTGGACGGGGGGGGTCAGCCCCAGCATTTT. Translated: CASSLDGGGQPQHF.

This clonotype turned up a few times. This chain links TRBV10-3 with TRBJ2-5; possibly TRBD1 for D (6 bases). This CDR3 has 12 residues. V lost 8 bases, J lost 5 bases, and 12 bases lay in between. CDR1 is ENHRY and CDR2 is SYGVKD in the germline V gene. Written as DNA, the CDR3 is TGTGCCATCTCAGGGGCGGAGGAGACCCAGTACTTC. As protein: CAISGAEETQYF.

This clonotype was observed many times. The chain joins TRBV20-1 to TRBJ2-7; 8 positions match TRBD1. Germline assignment: CDR1 DFQATT and CDR2 SNEGSKA (reference sequence). V lost 5 bases and J lost 4; bases outside the gene matches: 7. This CDR3 has 13 residues. The DNA for the CDR3 is TGCAGTGCTCCTCGGACAGGGAGGTACGAGCAGTACTTC. Translating it yields CSAPRTGRYEQYF.